This record looks at one T cell receptor (beta chain) sequence and its context. This entry comes from a study of blood T cell repertoires in COVID-19. Study-level background: Sites across the United States, Italy and Spain contributed samples from acute and convalescent COVID-19.

Germline V gene sequence: CDR1 LNHDA, CDR2 SQIVND (reference sequence). The CDR3 totals 13 residues. The ends were cut back, 5 bases at V and 6 bases at J, with 12 bases in the middle. Clinical histories supplied by participants themselves formed the basis of cohort assignment. Individuals in the exposed group had encountered a COVID-19 case within 2 weeks preceding study entry. Repertoires were generated with immunoSEQ multiplex PCR, while TCRdb's copy carries only in-frame clones and drops some. Of about 300,000 clones in the sample, roughly 90% are singletons; the top ten hold approximately 2.9%. This TCR derives from a woman in her forties or fifties who had been exposed to COVID-19. The V and J genes are TRBV19 and TRBJ2-3; D unresolved. The source material was PBMCs or T cells enriched from blood (not recorded which). The CDR3 spells CASSDISPDTQYF. DNA for the CDR3: TGTGCCAGTAGTGATATTAGTCCCGATACGCAGTATTTT. Combining the CDR3 with reference TRBV19 and TRBJ2-3 gives the whole variable domain DGGITQSPKYLFRKEGQNVTLSCEQNLNHDAMYWYRQDPGQGLRLIYYSQIVNDFQKGDIAEGYSVSREKKESFPLTVTSAQKNPTAFYLCASSDISPDTQYFGPGTRLTVL.